This TCR beta chain stems from a study of blood T cell repertoires in COVID-19. Overall study: The United States, Italy and Spain provided the acute and convalescent COVID-19 samples.

How the authors handled the data: Reference gene primer amplification in the assay estimated nucleated cell counts. The protocol was immunoSEQ multiplex PCR, while the TCRdb copy is restricted to in-frame clones and leaves out a portion. V and J calls and clone size are as listed in that table; D and trimming were resolved from the DNA. The sample comprises 70,000 or so clones, under 85% of which are singletons, and more than 13% rests with the top ten. This CDR3 region has 12 residues. Trimming removed 4 bases at V and 5 bases at J, with 12 bases between. CDR1 and CDR2 (germline): GTSNPN, SVGIG (reference sequence).

The TCR sequence derives from a man between 60 and 75 years old with COVID-19, enrolled during active disease. The rearrangement uses TRBV30 and TRBJ2-7; D perhaps matches TRBD1 (6 bases). Sequenced: peripheral blood. CDR3 in amino acids: CAWKGGADEQYF. The CDR3 nucleotides read TGTGCCTGGAAAGGGGGAGCAGACGAGCAGTACTTC.